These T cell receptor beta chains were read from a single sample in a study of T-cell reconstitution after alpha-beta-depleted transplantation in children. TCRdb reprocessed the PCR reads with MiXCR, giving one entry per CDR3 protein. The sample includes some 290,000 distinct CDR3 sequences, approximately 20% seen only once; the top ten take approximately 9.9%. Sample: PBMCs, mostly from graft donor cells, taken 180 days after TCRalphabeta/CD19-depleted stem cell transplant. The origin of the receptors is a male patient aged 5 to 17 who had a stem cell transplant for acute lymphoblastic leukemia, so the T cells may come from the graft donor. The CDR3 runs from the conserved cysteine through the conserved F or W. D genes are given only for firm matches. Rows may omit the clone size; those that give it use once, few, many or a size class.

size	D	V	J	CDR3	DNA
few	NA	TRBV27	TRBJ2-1	CASSFHGAYNEQFF	TGTGCCAGCAGTTTTCATGGAGCTTACAATGAGCAGTTCTTC
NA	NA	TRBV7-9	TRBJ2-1	CASSPTTDEQFF	TGTGCCAGCAGCCCGACTACAGATGAGCAGTTCTTC
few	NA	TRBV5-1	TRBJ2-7	CASSLLGGNIGEQYF	TGCGCCAGCAGCTTGTTGGGTGGGAATATAGGCGAGCAGTACTTC
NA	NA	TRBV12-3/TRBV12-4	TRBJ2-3	CASSLQGHYSDTQYF	TGTGCCAGCAGCTTACAGGGTCATTATTCAGATACGCAGTATTTT
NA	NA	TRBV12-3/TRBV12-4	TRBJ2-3	CASSLLVQNTQYF	TGTGCCAGCAGTTTACTGGTCCAGAATACGCAGTATTTT
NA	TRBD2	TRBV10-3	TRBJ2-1	CAISAQSLPGLDRMDEQFF	TGTGCCATCAGCGCCCAAAGTTTACCGGGACTAGACCGTATGGATGAGCAGTTCTTC
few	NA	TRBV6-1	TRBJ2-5	CASQLVETQYF	TGTGCCTCCCAGTTAGTAGAGACCCAGTACTTC
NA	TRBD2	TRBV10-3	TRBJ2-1	CAISESRLAGGPISYNEQFF	TGTGCCATCAGTGAGTCGCGACTAGCGGGAGGGCCCATTTCATACAATGAGCAGTTCTTC
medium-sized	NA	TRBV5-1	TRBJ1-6	CASSYRGGYSPLHF	TGCGCCAGCAGCTACCGTGGAGGGTATTCACCCCTCCACTTT
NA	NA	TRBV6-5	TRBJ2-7	CASSFDRTRGLYEQYF	TGTGCCAGCAGTTTTGACAGAACCCGGGGACTCTACGAGCAGTACTTC
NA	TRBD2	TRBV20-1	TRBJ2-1	CSARPPSGSSYNEQFF	TGCAGTGCTAGACCCCCTAGCGGGAGCTCCTACAATGAGCAGTTCTTC
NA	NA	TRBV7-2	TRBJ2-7	CASTLGVSEQYF	TGTGCCAGCACCCTAGGGGTCTCGGAGCAGTACTTC
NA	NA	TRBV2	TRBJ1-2	CASDRNYGYTF	TGTGCCAGCGACAGGAACTATGGCTACACCTTC
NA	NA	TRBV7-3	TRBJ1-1	CASSRDRNTEAFF	TGTGCCAGCAGCCGCGACAGGAACACTGAAGCTTTCTTT
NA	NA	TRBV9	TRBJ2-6	CASSDGTRGSSGANVLTF	TGTGCCAGCAGCGACGGAACCCGGGGGAGCTCTGGGGCCAACGTCCTGACTTTC